Following are 5 T cell receptor beta chains from one sample sequenced in a study of post-analysis software for immune sequencing data. Study-wide points: Relative to controls, patients had a few TRBV segments at higher frequency, with TRBV5-6, TRBV5-1 and TRBV20-1 among these.

cDNA libraries for TCR beta contained unique molecular identifiers. MiXCR was run by TCRdb on the PCR reads, yielding one entry per CDR3 protein. The repertoire holds hundreds of thousands of distinct CDR3 sequences, with about 27% as singletons. Their cognate antigens are unknown. Sequenced material: blood. The receptors were gathered from a girl between 10 and 17 years old with multiple sclerosis.

The rearrangement joins TRBV20-1 to TRBJ1-1, with D tentatively TRBD1 (6 bases). The CDR3 runs 15 residues. The V gene lost 0 bases and the J gene lost 5 bases, with 16 bases spanning the gap. Germline V gives CDR1 DFQATT, CDR2 SNEGSKA (reference sequence). As DNA, the CDR3 is TGCAGTGCTAGAGACCCGAGGGGGGCAGGAACTGAAGCTTTCTTT. Translating it yields CSARDPRGAGTEAFF.

This chain uses TRBV12-5 with TRBJ2-1, with TRBD2 as a possible D gene (5 bases). Per germline, CDR1 LGHNT and CDR2 FRNRAP. The CDR3 loop spans 15 amino acids. The V end was cut by 2 bases, the J end by 6 bases, with 14 bases between. The DNA for the CDR3 is TGTGCTAGTGGTTTGACTAGGAAAGAGGGCAATGAGCAGTTCTTC. Amino acid sequence: CASGLTRKEGNEQFF.

The chain is built from TRBV20-1 and TRBJ2-5; TRBD2 matches at 12 bases. V trimming: 6 bases; J trimming: 3 bases; junction bases outside the gene matches: 5. Looked up from germline, CDR1 is DFQATT and CDR2 is SNEGSKA (reference sequence). This CDR3 comprises 14 residues. The DNA for the CDR3 is TGCAGTGCCCTCGGACTAGCGGGAAAAGAGACCCAGTACTTC. This encodes CSALGLAGKETQYF.

This clonotype showed up just a few times. This chain uses TRBV11-2 with TRBJ2-7; TRBD2 is a possible D gene (6 bases). The CDR3 covers 15 residues. Germline CDR1 and CDR2: SGHAT and FQNNGV. The V end was cut by 3 bases, the J end by 4 bases, with 16 bases between. CDR3 sequence (DNA): TGTGCCAGCAGCTTCGGCAGGGCGGGGATATACGAGCAGTACTTC. Translated, it gives CASSFGRAGIYEQYF.

The chain recombines TRBV28 with TRBJ2-7; 8 bases align to TRBD2. V shed 6 bases, J shed 5 bases, and the junction held 12 bases outside the gene matches. Germline V gene sequence: CDR1 MDHEN, CDR2 SYDVKM. The CDR3 totals 15 residues. CDR3 amino acids: CASSHTSGIGNEQYF. Here the CDR3 DNA reads TGTGCCAGCAGCCATACTAGCGGCATCGGAAACGAGCAGTACTTC.